What follows describes a single T cell receptor beta chain. Its target is unknown. Via MiXCR, TCRdb re-called the RT-PCR reads, giving one row per CDR3 protein. Of roughly 650,000 distinct CDR3 sequences listed, 15% to 18% are singletons. Germline trimming cut 5 bases from V and 5 bases from J; bases unmatched to any gene: 6. Germline V gene data show CDR1 as SGHTA and CDR2 as FQGNSA. There are 13 residues in the CDR3. These data come from a study of response to subunit inactivated influenza vaccine. Study-level findings and limits: After each seasonal influenza vaccination, few new T cells are recruited, the authors suggested.

The material sequenced was PBMCs from blood, taken 12 days after vaccination. This clonotype was sampled from a man aged 45-65 years who received an inactivated influenza vaccine. The rearrangement uses TRBV7-2 and TRBJ2-7, with TRBD2 matching 7 bases. CDR3: CASSSGARHEQYF. The CDR3 DNA is TGTGCCAGCAGCAGCGGGGCCAGGCACGAGCAGTACTTC.